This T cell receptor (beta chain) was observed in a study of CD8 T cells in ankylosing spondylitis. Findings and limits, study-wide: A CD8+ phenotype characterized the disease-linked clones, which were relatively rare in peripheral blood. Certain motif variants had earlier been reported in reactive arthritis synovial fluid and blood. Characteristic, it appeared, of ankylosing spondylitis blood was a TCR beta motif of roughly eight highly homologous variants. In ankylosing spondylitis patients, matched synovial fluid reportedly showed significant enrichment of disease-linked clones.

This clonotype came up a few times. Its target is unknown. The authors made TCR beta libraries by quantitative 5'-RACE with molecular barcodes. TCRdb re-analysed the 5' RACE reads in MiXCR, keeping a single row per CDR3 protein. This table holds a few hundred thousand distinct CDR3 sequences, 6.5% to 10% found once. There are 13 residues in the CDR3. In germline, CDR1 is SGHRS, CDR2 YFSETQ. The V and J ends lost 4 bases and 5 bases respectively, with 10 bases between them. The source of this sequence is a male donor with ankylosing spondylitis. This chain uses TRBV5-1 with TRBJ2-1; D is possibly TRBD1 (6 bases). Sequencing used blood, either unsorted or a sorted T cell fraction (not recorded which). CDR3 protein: CASSQGLDNEQFF. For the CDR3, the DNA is TGCGCCAGCAGCCAGGGGCTAGACAATGAGCAGTTCTTC.